The present TCR beta chain was sequenced within a study of shared clonotypes between healthy human individuals. Study-level background: The cohort comprised a couple of women and a few men. Their ages spanned 18 to 49 years.

A remark on this clone: The target antigen is unknown.

This CDR3 spans 14 amino acids. Trimming removed 5 bases at V and 7 bases at J, with 17 bases between. Germline CDR1 SGHVS, CDR2 FQNEAQ. General study findings and limits: Few donors limited the genetic and exposure-history diversity represented.

Among the unsorted PBMC samples, replicate PCRs used around 280 ng DNA, 25,000 to 30,000 T cell genomes. Some clones are missing from TCRdb's copy, which holds only in-frame ones; the method was immunoSEQ multiplex PCR. Of about 490,000 clones listed, around 79% were seen once; the top ten hold about 12%. Sequencing was carried out using PBMCs. The origin of this receptor is a woman in her thirties or forties in good health. Some clones in this sample may be carry-over from other donors' samples. This rearrangement joins TRBV7-8 to TRBJ2-5, with a possible D match to TRBD2 (5 bases). CDR3 nucleotides: TGTGCCAGCAGCCTAGACGCGAGGGATCGGACCCAGTACTTC. As protein: CASSLDARDRTQYF.